Listed below are T cell receptor beta chains from one sample, sequenced in a study of blood T cell repertoires in COVID-19. Data came from immunoSEQ multiplex PCR; TCRdb stores just in-frame clones and leaves some out. The sample holds about 200,000 clones, 83% seen once. The sequenced material came from PBMCs or T cells enriched from blood (not recorded which). These receptors were obtained from a woman in her fifties or sixties who had been exposed to COVID-19. The CDR3 runs from the conserved cysteine through the conserved F or W. A D gene is named only where the DNA matches it firmly. Clone size is shown for a subset of rows, as once, few, many or a class of expanded clone.

clone_size d_call cdr3_length j_call v_call cdr3_nt cdr3_aa
NA TRBD1 14 TRBJ1-1 TRBV24-1 TGTGCCACCAGTGGCAGGACAGGGGGAACTGAAGCTTTCTTT CATSGRTGGTEAFF
NA NA 15 TRBJ2-6 TRBV5-1 TGCGCCAGCAGCTTGGAGGGGCGGGGGGCCAACGTCCTGACTTTC CASSLEGRGANVLTF
NA NA 15 TRBJ2-2 TRBV5-5 TGTGCCAGCAGCTTGACTGTCACGGGGACCGGGGAGCTGTTTTTT CASSLTVTGTGELFF
once NA 15 TRBJ1-3 TRBV7-7 TGTGCCAGCAGCAGAGGACTGGCCTCTGGAAACACCATATATTTT CASSRGLASGNTIYF
NA NA 12 TRBJ2-5 TRBV28 TGTGCCAGTAAGGGGCCTTTGGAGACCCAGTACTTC CASKGPLETQYF
once NA 12 TRBJ1-2 TRBV12-3/TRBV12-4 TGTGCCAGCAGTTTGGCAGGGTCCGGCTACACCTTC CASSLAGSGYTF
NA TRBD2 15 TRBJ2-1 TRBV9 TGTGCCAGCAGCGATAGCGGGGGTCCCTACAATGAGCAGTTCTTC CASSDSGGPYNEQFF
NA TRBD1 13 TRBJ2-4 TRBV7-9 TGTGCCAGCAGCTCGGACAGGCTAAACATTCAGTACTTC CASSSDRLNIQYF
NA TRBD1 16 TRBJ1-3 TRBV7-9 TGTGCCAGCAGCTTACGGACAGGACAGGGCGGAAACACCATATATTTT CASSLRTGQGGNTIYF
many NA 16 TRBJ2-3 TRBV6-4 TGTGCCAGCAGTCCCTATGGGGCCGGGGGAGGAGATACGCAGTATTTT CASSPYGAGGGDTQYF
once TRBD2 16 TRBJ2-7 TRBV6-5 TGTGCCAGCAGTTACAGACCGGTAGCGGGGGGCGGGGAGCAGTACTTC CASSYRPVAGGGEQYF